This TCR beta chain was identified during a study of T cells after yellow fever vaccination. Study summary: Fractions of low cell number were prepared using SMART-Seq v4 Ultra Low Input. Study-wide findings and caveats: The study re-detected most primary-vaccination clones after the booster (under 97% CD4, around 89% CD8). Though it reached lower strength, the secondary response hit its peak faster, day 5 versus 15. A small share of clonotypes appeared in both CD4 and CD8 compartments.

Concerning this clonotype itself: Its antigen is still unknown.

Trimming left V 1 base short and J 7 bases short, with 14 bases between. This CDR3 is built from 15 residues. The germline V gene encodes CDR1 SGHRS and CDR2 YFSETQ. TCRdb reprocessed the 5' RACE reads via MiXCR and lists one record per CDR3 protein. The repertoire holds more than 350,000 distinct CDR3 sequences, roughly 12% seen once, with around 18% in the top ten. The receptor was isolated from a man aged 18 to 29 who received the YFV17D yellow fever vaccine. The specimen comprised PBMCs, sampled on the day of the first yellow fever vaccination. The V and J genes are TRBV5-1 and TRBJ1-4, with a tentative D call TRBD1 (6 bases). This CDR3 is CASSLRGETGEKLFF. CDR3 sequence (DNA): TGCGCCAGCAGCTTGAGGGGGGAGACCGGTGAAAAACTGTTTTTT. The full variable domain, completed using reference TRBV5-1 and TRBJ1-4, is KAGVTQTPRYLIKTRGQQVTLSCSPISGHRSVSWYQQTPGQGLQFLFEYFSETQRNKGNFPGRFSGRQFSNSRSEMNVSTLELGDSALYLCASSLRGETGEKLFFGSGTQLSVL.